Listed below are T cell receptor beta chains from one sample, sequenced in a study of cytomegalovirus exposure and HLA in healthy donors. Repertoires were generated with immunoSEQ multiplex PCR, while TCRdb's copy carries only in-frame clones and drops some. This sample carries about 76,000 clones, around three quarters of them seen once, and the ten largest clones take over 10%. The sample was PBMCs. Receptors were obtained from a male donor in good health and CMV-seropositive. The CDR3 runs from the conserved cysteine through the conserved F or W.

TRBV28,TRBJ2-5,CASEGTRSGETQYF
TRBV7-8,TRBJ2-5,CASSLSGQETQYF
TRBV7-3,TRBJ1-2,CASSDGSARASGYTF
TRBV21-1,TRBJ2-3,CASSKEGVLLEGYADTQYF
TRBV27,TRBJ1-3,CASSGTGTGDSTIYF
TRBV28,TRBJ1-2,CATTGTVYGYTF
TRBV9,TRBJ1-3,CASSVGGQAGNTIYF
TRBV10-1,TRBJ2-1,CASSAYRDRVNNEQFF
TRBV7-9,TRBJ2-5,CASSQGQGARETQYF
TRBV28,TRBJ2-2,CASSNSGGGNTGELFF
TRBV9,TRBJ2-3,CASSPQWLAVDTQYF
TRBV7-2,TRBJ2-7,CASSLGAGPESYEQYF
TRBV28,TRBJ1-4,CATLTGTGDEKLFF
TRBV11-2,TRBJ1-3,CASSAQGYTIYF
TRBV2,TRBJ2-3,CASSDSGTDTQYF
TRBV5-5,TRBJ2-6,CASSLSVSGANVLTF